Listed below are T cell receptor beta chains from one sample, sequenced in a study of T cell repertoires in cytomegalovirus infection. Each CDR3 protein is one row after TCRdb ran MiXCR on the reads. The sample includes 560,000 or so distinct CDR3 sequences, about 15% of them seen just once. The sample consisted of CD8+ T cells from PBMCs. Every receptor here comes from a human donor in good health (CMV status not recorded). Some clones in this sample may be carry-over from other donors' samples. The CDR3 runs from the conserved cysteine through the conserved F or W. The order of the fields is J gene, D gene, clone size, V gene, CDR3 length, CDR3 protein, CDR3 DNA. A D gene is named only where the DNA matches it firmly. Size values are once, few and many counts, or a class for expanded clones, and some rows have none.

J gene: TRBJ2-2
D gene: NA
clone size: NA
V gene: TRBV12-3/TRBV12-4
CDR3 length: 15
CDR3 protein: CASSFAFRGSGELFF
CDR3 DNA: TGTGCCAGCAGTTTTGCCTTTCGGGGCTCCGGGGAGCTGTTTTTT

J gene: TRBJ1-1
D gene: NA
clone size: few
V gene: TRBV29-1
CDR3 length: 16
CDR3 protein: CSVEDLLQTGPAEAFF
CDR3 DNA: TGCAGCGTTGAAGATCTTCTTCAAACAGGGCCAGCTGAAGCTTTCTTT

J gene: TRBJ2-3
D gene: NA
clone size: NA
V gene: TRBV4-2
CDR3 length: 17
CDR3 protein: CASSQDRAPISTDTQYF
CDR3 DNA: TGTGCCAGCAGCCAAGATAGGGCACCTATTAGCACAGATACGCAGTATTTT

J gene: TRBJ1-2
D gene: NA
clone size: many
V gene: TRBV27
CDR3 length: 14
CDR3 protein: CASSFAGANYGYTF
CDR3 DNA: TGTGCCAGCAGTTTCGCCGGGGCGAACTATGGCTACACCTTC

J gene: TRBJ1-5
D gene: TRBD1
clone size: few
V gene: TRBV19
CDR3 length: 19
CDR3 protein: CASRFPGTGALDSNQPQHF
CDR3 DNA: TGTGCCAGTAGATTCCCCGGGACAGGGGCCCTCGATAGCAATCAGCCCCAGCATTTT

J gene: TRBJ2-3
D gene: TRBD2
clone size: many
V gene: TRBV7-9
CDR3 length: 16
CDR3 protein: CASSLVVGTSLDTQYF
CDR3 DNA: TGTGCCAGCAGCTTAGTGGTCGGGACTAGCCTAGATACGCAGTATTTT

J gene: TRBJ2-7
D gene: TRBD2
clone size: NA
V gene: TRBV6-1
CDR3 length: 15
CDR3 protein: CASSRSGGDLHEQYF
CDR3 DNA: TGTGCCAGCAGTAGATCGGGGGGAGATCTTCACGAGCAGTACTTC

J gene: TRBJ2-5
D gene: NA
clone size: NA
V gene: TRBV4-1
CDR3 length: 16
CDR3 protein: CASSQSGPGRRETQYF
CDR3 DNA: TGCGCCAGCAGCCAATCGGGGCCGGGGCGACGAGAGACCCAGTACTTC

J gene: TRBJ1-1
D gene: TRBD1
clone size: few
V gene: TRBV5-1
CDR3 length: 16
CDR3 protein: CASSLGTGGLNTEAFF
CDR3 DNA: TGCGCCAGCAGCTTGGGGACAGGGGGGTTGAACACTGAAGCTTTCTTT

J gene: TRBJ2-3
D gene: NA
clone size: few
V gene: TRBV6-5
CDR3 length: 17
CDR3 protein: CASSYSPAPEGGDTQYF
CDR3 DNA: TGTGCCAGCAGTTACTCCCCGGCCCCCGAGGGGGGAGATACGCAGTATTTT

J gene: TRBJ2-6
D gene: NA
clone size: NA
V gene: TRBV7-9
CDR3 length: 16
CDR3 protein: CASSQGWGSGANVLTF
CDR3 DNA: TGTGCCAGCAGCCAGGGGTGGGGGAGTGGGGCCAACGTCCTGACTTTC

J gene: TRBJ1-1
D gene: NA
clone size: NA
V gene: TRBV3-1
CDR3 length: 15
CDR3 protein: CASSPFWEGETEAFF
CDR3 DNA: TGTGCCAGCAGCCCCTTTTGGGAGGGTGAAACTGAAGCTTTCTTT

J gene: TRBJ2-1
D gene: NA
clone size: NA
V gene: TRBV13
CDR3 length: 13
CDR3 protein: CASRETIYNEQFF
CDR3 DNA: TGTGCCAGCAGAGAGACGATCTACAATGAGCAGTTCTTC

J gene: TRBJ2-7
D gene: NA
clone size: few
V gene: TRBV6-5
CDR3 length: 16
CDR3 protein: CASSYSVGRVSYEQYF
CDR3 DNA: TGTGCCAGCAGTTACTCGGTCGGCAGGGTGTCCTACGAGCAGTACTTC

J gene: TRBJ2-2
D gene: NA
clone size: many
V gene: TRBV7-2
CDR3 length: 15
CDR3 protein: CASSLLAGSNGELFF
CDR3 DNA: TGTGCCAGCAGCTTGCTCGCAGGGTCGAACGGGGAGCTGTTTTTT

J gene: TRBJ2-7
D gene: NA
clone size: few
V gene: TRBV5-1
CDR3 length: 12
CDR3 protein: CASSLGGPEQYF
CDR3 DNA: TGCGCCAGCAGCTTGGGGGGGCCCGAGCAGTACTTC

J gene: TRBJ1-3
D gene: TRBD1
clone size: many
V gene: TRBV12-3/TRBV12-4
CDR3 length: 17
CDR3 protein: CASPPEGDRVSGNTIYF
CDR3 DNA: TGTGCCAGCCCTCCGGAGGGGGACAGGGTCTCTGGAAACACCATATATTTT

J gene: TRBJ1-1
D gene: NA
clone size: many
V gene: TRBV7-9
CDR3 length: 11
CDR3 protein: CASSATPEAFF
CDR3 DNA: TGTGCCAGCAGCGCCACCCCTGAAGCTTTCTTT

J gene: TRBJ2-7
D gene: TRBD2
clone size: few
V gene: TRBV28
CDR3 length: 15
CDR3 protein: CASRLQREHIYEQYF
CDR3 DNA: TGTGCCAGCAGATTGCAGCGGGAGCATATCTACGAGCAGTACTTC

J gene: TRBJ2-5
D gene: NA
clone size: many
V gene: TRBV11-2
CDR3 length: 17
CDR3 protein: CASSLVVQGTLQETQYF
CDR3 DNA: TGTGCCAGCAGCTTAGTAGTCCAGGGGACCCTCCAAGAGACCCAGTACTTC

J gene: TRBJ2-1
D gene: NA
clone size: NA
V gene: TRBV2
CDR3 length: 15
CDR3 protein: CASSGRRGSYNEQFF
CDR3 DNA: TGTGCCAGCAGTGGACGAAGGGGCTCTTACAATGAGCAGTTCTTC

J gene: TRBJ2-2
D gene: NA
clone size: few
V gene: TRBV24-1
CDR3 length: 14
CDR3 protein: CATSDFTDTGELFF
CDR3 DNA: TGTGCCACCAGTGATTTTACGGACACCGGGGAGCTGTTTTTT

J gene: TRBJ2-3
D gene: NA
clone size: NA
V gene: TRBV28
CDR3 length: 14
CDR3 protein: CASSFLALTDTQYF
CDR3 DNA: TGTGCCAGCAGTTTCCTAGCCCTCACAGATACGCAGTATTTT

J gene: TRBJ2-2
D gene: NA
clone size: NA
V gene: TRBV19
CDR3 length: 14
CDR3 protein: CASSPGHITGELFF
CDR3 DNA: TGTGCCAGTAGTCCGGGACACATCACCGGGGAGCTGTTTTTT

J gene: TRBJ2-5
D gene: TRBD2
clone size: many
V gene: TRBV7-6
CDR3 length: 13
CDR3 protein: CASSVSGPGTQYF
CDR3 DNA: TGTGCCAGCAGCGTTAGCGGGCCGGGGACCCAGTACTTC

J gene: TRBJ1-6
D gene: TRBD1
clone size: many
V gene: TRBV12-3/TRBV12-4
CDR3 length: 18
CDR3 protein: CASSLANRGDRGNSPLHF
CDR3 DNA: TGTGCCAGCAGTTTAGCGAACCGGGGGGACAGGGGTAATTCACCCCTCCACTTT

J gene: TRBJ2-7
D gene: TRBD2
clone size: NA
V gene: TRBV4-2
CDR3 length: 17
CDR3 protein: CASSQELAEHPSYEQYF
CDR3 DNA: TGTGCCAGCAGCCAAGAGCTAGCGGAACACCCCTCCTACGAGCAGTACTTC

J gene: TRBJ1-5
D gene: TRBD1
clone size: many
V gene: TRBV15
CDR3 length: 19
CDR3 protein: CATSSIQLGTVYSNQPQHF
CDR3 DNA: TGTGCCACCAGCAGCATACAACTAGGGACAGTCTATAGCAATCAGCCCCAGCATTTT

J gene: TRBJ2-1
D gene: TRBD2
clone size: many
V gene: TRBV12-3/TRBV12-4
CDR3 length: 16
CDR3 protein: CASSLGREGIAHEQFF
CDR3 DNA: TGTGCCAGCAGCTTAGGACGGGAGGGCATTGCTCATGAGCAGTTCTTC

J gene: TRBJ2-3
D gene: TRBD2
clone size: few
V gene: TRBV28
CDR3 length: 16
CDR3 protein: CASSPLRLAGSDTQYF
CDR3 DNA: TGTGCCAGCAGTCCGCTCAGACTAGCGGGATCAGATACGCAGTATTTT

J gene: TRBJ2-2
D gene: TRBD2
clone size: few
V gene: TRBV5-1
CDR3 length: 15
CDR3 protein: CASSLAGGTTGELFF
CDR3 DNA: TGCGCCAGCAGCTTGGCCGGGGGGACTACCGGGGAGCTGTTTTTT

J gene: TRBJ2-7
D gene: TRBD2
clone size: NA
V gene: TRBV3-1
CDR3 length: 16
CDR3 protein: CASSHPLGGFYYEQYF
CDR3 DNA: TGTGCGAGCAGCCACCCCCTCGGGGGGTTCTACTACGAGCAGTACTTC

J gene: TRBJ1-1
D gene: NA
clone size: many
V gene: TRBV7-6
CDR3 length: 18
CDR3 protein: CASSLAWTSNRLGNLLVF
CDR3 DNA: TGTGCCAGCAGCTTAGCTTGGACCTCCAACCGGTTGGGGAACCTCCTCGTCTTT

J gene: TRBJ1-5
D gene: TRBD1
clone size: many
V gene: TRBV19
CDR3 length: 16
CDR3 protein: CASSIKRGLGNQPQHF
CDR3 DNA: TGTGCCAGTAGTATTAAGAGGGGGCTAGGAAATCAGCCCCAGCATTTT

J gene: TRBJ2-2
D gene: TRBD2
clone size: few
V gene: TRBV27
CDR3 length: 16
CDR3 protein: CASSSGLAGEGGELFF
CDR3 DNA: TGTGCCAGCAGTTCTGGACTAGCGGGAGAGGGCGGGGAGCTGTTTTTT

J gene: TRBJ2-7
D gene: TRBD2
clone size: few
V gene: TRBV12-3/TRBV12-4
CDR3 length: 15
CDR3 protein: CASSPSGGPSYEQYF
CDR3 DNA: TGTGCCAGCAGCCCTAGCGGGGGGCCTTCCTACGAGCAGTACTTC

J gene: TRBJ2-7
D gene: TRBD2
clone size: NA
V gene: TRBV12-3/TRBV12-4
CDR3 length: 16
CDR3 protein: CASSLSRPGGGYEQYF
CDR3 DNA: TGTGCCAGCAGTTTAAGCCGACCGGGGGGAGGGTACGAGCAGTACTTC

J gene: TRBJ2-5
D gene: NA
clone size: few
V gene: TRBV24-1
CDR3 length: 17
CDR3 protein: CATSVYTGENYQETQYF
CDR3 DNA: TGTGCCACCAGTGTCTATACCGGGGAGAATTACCAAGAGACCCAGTACTTC

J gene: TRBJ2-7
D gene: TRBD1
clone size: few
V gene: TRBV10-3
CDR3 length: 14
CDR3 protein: CAISEPGQGMGQYF
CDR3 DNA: TGTGCCATCAGTGAGCCTGGACAGGGGATGGGGCAGTACTTC

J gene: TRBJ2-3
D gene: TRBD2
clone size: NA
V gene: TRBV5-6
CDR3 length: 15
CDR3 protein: CASSFGRDYTDTQYF
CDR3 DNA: TGTGCCAGCAGCTTTGGGAGGGACTACACAGATACGCAGTATTTT

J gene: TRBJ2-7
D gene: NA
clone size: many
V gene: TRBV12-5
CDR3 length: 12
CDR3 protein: CASGSSTYEQYF
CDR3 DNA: TGTGCTAGTGGTTCCTCGACCTACGAGCAGTACTTC

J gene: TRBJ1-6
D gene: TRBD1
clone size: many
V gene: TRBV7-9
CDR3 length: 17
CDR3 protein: CASSHRDRVLINSPLHF
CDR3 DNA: TGTGCCAGCAGCCACCGGGACAGGGTCCTAATCAATTCACCCCTCCACTTT

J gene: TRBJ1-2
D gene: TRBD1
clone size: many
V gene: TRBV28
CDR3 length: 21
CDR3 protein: CASSFLLMGFSTQGAYYGYTF
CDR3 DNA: TGTGCCAGCAGTTTCCTCCTTATGGGTTTTTCAACCCAGGGGGCATACTATGGCTACACCTTC